These T cell receptor beta chains were read from a single sample in a study of T cell responses to AZD1222 COVID-19 vaccine. Using immunoSEQ multiplex PCR, the repertoire was profiled, and TCRdb retains in-frame clones only, with some absent. Here the sample spans 150,000 or so clones, roughly nine tenths being singletons. Specimen: peripheral blood, collected 28 days after the second AZD1222 dose. The receptors stem from an adult who received the AZD1222 COVID-19 vaccine. Each CDR3 is given with its conserved first and last residue. The D gene is left open where the match is weak. Some rows have no size entry. The others give once, few or many, or a class for an expanded clone.

D,J,size,V,CDR3,DNA
NA,TRBJ1-3,once,TRBV6-6,CASSKGQPPGNTIYF,TGTGCCAGCAGTAAAGGACAGCCTCCCGGAAACACCATATATTTT
NA,TRBJ1-1,NA,TRBV5-4,CASSLQGMNTEAFF,TGTGCCAGCAGCTTACAGGGAATGAACACTGAAGCTTTCTTT
NA,TRBJ1-1,NA,TRBV6-2/TRBV6-3,CASSYSSWGVDTEAFF,TGTGCCAGCAGTTACTCGTCCTGGGGTGTTGACACTGAAGCTTTCTTT
NA,TRBJ1-1,NA,TRBV7-6,CASSLAPVNTEAFF,TGTGCCAGCAGCTTAGCCCCAGTAAACACTGAAGCTTTCTTT
NA,TRBJ2-5,NA,TRBV6-5,CASITGYRAETQYF,TGTGCCAGCATCACAGGGTACAGGGCGGAGACCCAGTACTTC
TRBD2,TRBJ2-5,NA,TRBV7-6,CASSSGLAGVWETQYF,TGTGCCAGCAGCTCGGGACTAGCGGGGGTATGGGAGACCCAGTACTTC
NA,TRBJ1-1,NA,TRBV20-1,CRAYREGKAFF,TGCAGAGCTTACAGGGAAGGGAAAGCTTTCTTT
TRBD1,TRBJ1-1,once,TRBV2,CARIGTGGEAFF,TGTGCCCGGATTGGGACAGGGGGTGAAGCTTTCTTT
TRBD1,TRBJ1-1,NA,TRBV3-1/TRBV3-2,CASSQDGQGAGRAEAFF,TGTGCCAGCAGCCAAGATGGGCAGGGGGCGGGTAGAGCTGAAGCTTTCTTT
TRBD1,TRBJ2-5,NA,TRBV7-9,CASSYGTAVQETQYF,TGTGCCAGCAGCTATGGGACAGCCGTTCAAGAGACCCAGTACTTC
NA,TRBJ2-3,NA,TRBV6-2/TRBV6-3,CASSWGRPDTQYF,TGTGCCAGCAGTTGGGGACGTCCAGATACGCAGTATTTT
NA,TRBJ1-6,NA,TRBV30,CAWSGGHRDARSPLHF,TGTGCCTGGAGTGGGGGTCACAGGGACGCGAGGTCACCCCTCCACTTT
TRBD1,TRBJ2-3,NA,TRBV18,CASSLRTGTDTQYF,TGTGCCAGCTCACTCAGGACAGGGACAGATACGCAGTATTTT
TRBD2,TRBJ2-1,NA,TRBV5-1,CASSLPGLEGRSYNEQFF,TGCGCCAGCAGCTTACCGGGACTAGAGGGGAGAAGCTACAATGAGCAGTTCTTC
NA,TRBJ1-5,few,TRBV7-3,CASSLSHDARGNQPQHF,TGTGCCAGCAGCTTATCACATGATGCCAGAGGCAATCAGCCCCAGCATTTT
NA,TRBJ1-1,NA,TRBV4-3,CASSQWQTENTEAFF,TGCGCCAGCAGCCAATGGCAAACAGAGAACACTGAAGCTTTCTTT
NA,TRBJ2-3,NA,TRBV5-4,CASSLESTDTQYF,TGTGCCAGCAGCTTGGAAAGCACAGATACGCAGTATTTT
NA,TRBJ1-1,NA,TRBV5-6,CASSRNSVEAFF,TGTGCCAGCAGCCGTAACAGCGTTGAAGCTTTCTTT
NA,TRBJ1-5,NA,TRBV27,CASSPLGRVDLSNQPQHF,TGTGCCAGCAGTCCCTTGGGAAGGGTGGACCTTAGCAATCAGCCCCAGCATTTT
TRBD2,TRBJ2-1,NA,TRBV7-2,CASNVAGGLRNEQFF,TGTGCCAGCAACGTAGCGGGGGGGCTTCGTAATGAGCAGTTCTTC
NA,TRBJ1-1,NA,TRBV5-1,CASSLDRLNTEAFF,TGCGCCAGCAGCTTGGACAGGTTAAACACTGAAGCTTTCTTT
NA,TRBJ2-5,few,TRBV6-5,CASRDFWAEETQYF,TGTGCCAGCAGGGATTTTTGGGCCGAAGAGACCCAGTACTTC
NA,TRBJ1-6,NA,TRBV5-5,CASDQTGNSPLHF,TGTGCCAGCGACCAGACAGGAAATTCACCCCTCCACTTT
TRBD2,TRBJ2-1,NA,TRBV6-4,CASTALAGSYNEQFF,TGTGCCAGCACAGCCCTAGCGGGCAGCTACAATGAGCAGTTCTTC
NA,TRBJ2-5,NA,TRBV5-1,CASSLTVQETQYF,TGCGCCAGCAGCTTGACAGTACAAGAGACCCAGTACTTC
TRBD2,TRBJ2-5,NA,TRBV5-1,CASSLGLAGETQYF,TGCGCCAGCAGCTTGGGACTAGCGGGAGAGACCCAGTACTTC
NA,TRBJ2-1,NA,TRBV18,CASQAYNEQFF,TGTGCCAGCCAGGCATACAATGAGCAGTTCTTC
TRBD2,TRBJ2-2,NA,TRBV9,CASSDGLAGVNTGELFF,TGTGCCAGCAGCGACGGACTAGCGGGGGTCAACACCGGGGAGCTGTTTTTT
NA,TRBJ1-2,NA,TRBV21-1,CASSKVRGRGNGYTF,TGTGCCAGCAGCAAAGTTAGGGGCAGGGGTAATGGCTACACCTTC
NA,TRBJ1-3,NA,TRBV12-3/TRBV12-4,CASSLLTGNTIYF,TGTGCCAGCAGTCTACTGACTGGAAACACCATATATTTT
NA,TRBJ2-7,NA,TRBV7-8,CASSLALGTRSSYEQYF,TGTGCCAGCAGCTTAGCGTTGGGGACGAGGAGCTCCTACGAGCAGTACTTC
TRBD2,TRBJ2-3,NA,TRBV4-2,CASSQGGLAGSSTDTQYF,TGTGCCAGCAGCCAGGGGGGACTAGCGGGTTCTAGCACAGATACGCAGTATTTT
TRBD1,TRBJ1-2,NA,TRBV5-4,CASRDRGDYGYTF,TGTGCCAGCCGCGACAGGGGGGACTATGGCTACACCTTC
TRBD2,TRBJ2-5,many,TRBV4-1,CASSQNGGKETQYF,TGCGCCAGCAGCCAGAACGGGGGGAAAGAGACCCAGTACTTC
NA,TRBJ2-1,NA,TRBV2,CASAVSGTGASNEQFF,TGTGCCAGCGCCGTGAGTGGAACGGGAGCGAGTAATGAGCAGTTCTTC
TRBD1,TRBJ1-4,NA,TRBV19,CASTPSGQGARGFEKLFF,TGTGCCAGTACCCCGTCGGGACAGGGGGCTAGGGGGTTTGAAAAACTGTTTTTT
NA,TRBJ1-2,NA,TRBV20-1,CSASVGDNYGYTF,TGCAGTGCTAGTGTCGGGGACAACTATGGCTACACCTTC
TRBD1,TRBJ1-2,NA,TRBV7-2,CASSLAGQGVGFF,TGTGCCAGCAGCTTAGCAGGACAGGGAGTTGGGTTCTTC
NA,TRBJ1-2,NA,TRBV5-4,CASSLEGGLYGYTF,TGTGCCAGCAGCTTGGAGGGAGGTCTATATGGCTACACCTTC
NA,TRBJ1-1,NA,TRBV9,CASSDRQVGTEAFF,TGTGCCAGCAGCGACCGACAGGTTGGTACTGAAGCTTTCTTT